Below are 4 T cell receptor beta chains sequenced from a single sample in a study of cytomegalovirus exposure and HLA in healthy donors. PCR used 60 Vbeta primers and 13 Jbeta primers. Generated by immunoSEQ multiplex PCR, the TCRdb table keeps only in-frame clones and is missing some. Counted here are some 69,000 clones, 60% to 75% occurring once; the ten biggest clones make up 12% to 15%. Sequencing input: PBMCs. All receptors derive from a male donor in good health and CMV-seropositive.

V gene TRBV27 combines with J gene TRBJ2-1, with 9 bases lining up with TRBD1. The V segment lost 1 base and the J segment 5 bases; nucleotides outside the gene matches: 15. The CDR3 has 19 residues. Per the germline V gene, CDR1 is MNHEY and CDR2 is SMNVEV (reference sequence). The CDR3 DNA reads as TGTGCCAGCAGTTTATTGACGCCAGGGACAGGGAACAGCCACAATGAGCAGTTCTTC. It translates to CASSLLTPGTGNSHNEQFF.

This chain uses TRBV28 with TRBJ2-1; the D gene is possibly TRBD1 (6 bases). Trimming shortened V by 3 bases and J by 4 bases, and 13 bases separated the two germline ends. Per the germline V gene, CDR1 is MDHEN and CDR2 is SYDVKM. The CDR3 has 15 amino acids. The CDR3 DNA sequence: TGTGCCAGCAGTTTGGTGACAGGCCTTTACAATGAGCAGTTCTTC. It yields the protein CASSLVTGLYNEQFF. The whole variable domain, filled in from reference TRBV28 and TRBJ2-1, reads DVKVTQSSRYLVKRTGEKVFLECVQDMDHENMFWYRQDPGLGLRLIYFSYDVKMKEKGDIPEGYSVSREKKERFSLILESASTNQTSMYLCASSLVTGLYNEQFFGPGTRLTVL.

The chain joins TRBV12-5 to TRBJ2-3; D is perhaps TRBD2 (7 bases). There are 14 residues in the CDR3. The germline V and J ends were trimmed by 6 bases and 6 bases, with 16 bases remaining between them. Germline values: CDR1 LGHNT, CDR2 FRNRAP. Here the CDR3 reads CASGAGAYTDTQYF. CDR3 nucleotide sequence: TGTGCTAGTGGGGCGGGGGCCTACACGGATACGCAGTATTTT.

This clone was observed a few times. The V gene is TRBV29-1, the J gene TRBJ1-3; D is possibly TRBD1 (6 bases). The germline V gene encodes CDR1 SQVTM and CDR2 ANQGSEA. Trimming took off 3 bases at V and 6 bases at J, with 9 bases between the two ends. CDR3 length: 12 residues. The CDR3 nucleotides read TGCAGCGTTGATGGACAGTCAAACACCATATATTTT. Its translation is CSVDGQSNTIYF.